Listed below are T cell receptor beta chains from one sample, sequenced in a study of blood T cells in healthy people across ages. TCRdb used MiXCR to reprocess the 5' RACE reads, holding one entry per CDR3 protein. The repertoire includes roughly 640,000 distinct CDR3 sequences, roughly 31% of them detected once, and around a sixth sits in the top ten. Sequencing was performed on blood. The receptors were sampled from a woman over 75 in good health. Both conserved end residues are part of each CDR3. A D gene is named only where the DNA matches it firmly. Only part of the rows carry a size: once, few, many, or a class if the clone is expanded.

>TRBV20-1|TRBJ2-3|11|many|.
TGCAGTGCTCCGAGGGCAGATACGCAGTATTTT
CSAPRADTQYF
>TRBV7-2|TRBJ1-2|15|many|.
TGTGCCAGCAGCTTAGTGGTCAGGGCCATCGATGGCTACACCTTC
CASSLVVRAIDGYTF
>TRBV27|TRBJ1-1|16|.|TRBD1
TGTGCCAGCAGTCCCGGGACAGGGGGCATGAACACTGAAGCTTTCTTT
CASSPGTGGMNTEAFF
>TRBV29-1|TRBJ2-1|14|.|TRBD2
TGCAGCGTTGGCACGGGAGGGTCCTACAATGAGCAGTTCTTC
CSVGTGGSYNEQFF
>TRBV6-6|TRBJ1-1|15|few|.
TGTGCCAGCAGTTACTCTCCACAGGGAAACACTGAAGCTTTCTTT
CASSYSPQGNTEAFF
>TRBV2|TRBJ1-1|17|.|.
TGTGCCAGCAGTGAAAGGACATCGGGGACGGGGACCACTGAAGCTTTCTTT
CASSERTSGTGTTEAFF
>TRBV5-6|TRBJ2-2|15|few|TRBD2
TGTGCCAGCAGCAGGAGGCTAGCGGGGGTGGTGGAGCTGTTTTTT
CASSRRLAGVVELFF
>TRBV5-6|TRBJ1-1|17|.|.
TGTGCCAGCAGCGTATACCGGGACACGGAATTTACCACTAAAGCTTTCTTT
CASSVYRDTEFTTKAFF
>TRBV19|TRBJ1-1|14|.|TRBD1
TGTGCCAGTAGGCGGGACAGCATGAACACTGAAGCTTTCTTT
CASRRDSMNTEAFF
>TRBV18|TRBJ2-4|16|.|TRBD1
TGTGCCAGCTCACCAGGGACAGGGGGAGCCAAAAACATTCAGTACTTC
CASSPGTGGAKNIQYF
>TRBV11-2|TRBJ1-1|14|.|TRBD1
TGTGCCGGCAGCCGAAGACAGGGTTACACTGAAGCTTTCTTT
CAGSRRQGYTEAFF
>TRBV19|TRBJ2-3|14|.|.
TGTGCCAGTAGTATCGGAGGGGGGGCATATACGCAGTATTTT
CASSIGGGAYTQYF
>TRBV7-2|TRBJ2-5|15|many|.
TGTGCCAGCAGCTTAGTAGGTTCGGGGGAAGAGACCCAGTACTTC
CASSLVGSGEETQYF
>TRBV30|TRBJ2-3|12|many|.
TGTGCCTGGAGTGGTGGGACAGATACGCAGTATTTT
CAWSGGTDTQYF
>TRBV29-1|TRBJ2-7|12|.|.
TGCAGCGTTGTCTCCAAAGTCTACGAGCAGTACTTC
CSVVSKVYEQYF
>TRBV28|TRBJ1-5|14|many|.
TGTGCCAGCAAGCTCCCAGGGGCACGGCAGCCCCAGCATTTT
CASKLPGARQPQHF
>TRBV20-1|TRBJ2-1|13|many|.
TGCAGTGCTAAGCTTATAAACTACAATGAGCAGTTCTTC
CSAKLINYNEQFF
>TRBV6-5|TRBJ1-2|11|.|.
TGTGCCAGCAAAAGCTGTGGGGGCTACACCTTC
CASKSCGGYTF
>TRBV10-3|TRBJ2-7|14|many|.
TGTGCCATCAGAGAATATCTCATCGGGCGGGAGCAGTACTTC
CAIREYLIGREQYF
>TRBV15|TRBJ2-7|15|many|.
TGTGCCACCAGCAGAGATAACCCGCCTAGCTACGAGCAGTACTTC
CATSRDNPPSYEQYF
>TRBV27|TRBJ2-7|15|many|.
TGTGCCAGCAGTTTATCGAATCGGGGGACCTACGAGCAGTACTTC
CASSLSNRGTYEQYF
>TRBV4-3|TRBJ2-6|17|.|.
TGCGCCAGCAGCCAAAGTGGGGGGCAATCTGGGGCCAACGTCCTGACTTTC
CASSQSGGQSGANVLTF
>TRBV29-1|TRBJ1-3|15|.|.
TGCAGCGTTGAATCCGGCGTCAACTCTGGAAACACCATATATTTT
CSVESGVNSGNTIYF
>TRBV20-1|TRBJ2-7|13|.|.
TGCAGTGGGGGTAGGGCAATTCAAGAGGCCCTGTACTTC
CSGGRAIQEALYF
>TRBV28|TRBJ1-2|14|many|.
TGTGCCAGCAGTTTTGGGCAGGGGTCCTATGGCTACACCTTC
CASSFGQGSYGYTF
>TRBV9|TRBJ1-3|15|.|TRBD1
TGTGCCAGCAGCGCGGGACAGGGGGCTTTGGACACCATATATTTT
CASSAGQGALDTIYF
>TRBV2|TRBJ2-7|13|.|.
TGTGCCAGCAGTGGGGCAACGGTGGCCGAGCAGTACTTC
CASSGATVAEQYF
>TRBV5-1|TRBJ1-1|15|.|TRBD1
TGCGCCTGCAGCTTACAGACGGGACAGGGGGCTGAAGCTTTCTTT
CACSLQTGQGAEAFF
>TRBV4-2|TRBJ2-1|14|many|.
TGTGCCAGCAGCCAAGAAATCCCCCCCAATGAGCAGTTCTTC
CASSQEIPPNEQFF
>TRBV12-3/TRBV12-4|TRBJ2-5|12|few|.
TGTGCCAGCAGTTTTGTACGGAATGAGCAGTACTTC
CASSFVRNEQYF
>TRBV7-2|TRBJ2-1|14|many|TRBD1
TGTGCCAGCAGCTTATACAGGGGGTACAATGAGCAGTTCTTC
CASSLYRGYNEQFF
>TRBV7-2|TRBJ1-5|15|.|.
TGTGCCAGCAGCTTAGGGGAGGGGGGATATCAGCCCCAGCATTTT
CASSLGEGGYQPQHF
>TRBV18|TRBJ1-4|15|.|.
TGTGCCAGCTTACCTGGGGACGAAGGGAATGGAAAACTGTTTTTT
CASLPGDEGNGKLFF
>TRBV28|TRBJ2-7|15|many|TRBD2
TGTGCCAGCAGTTTAGGGAGGGTAGGCAGCTACGAGCAGTACTTC
CASSLGRVGSYEQYF
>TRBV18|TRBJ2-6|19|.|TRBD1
TGTGCCAGCTCACCCCTGGGAGGACAGGGAGGCTCTGGGGCCAACGTCCTGACTTTC
CASSPLGGQGGSGANVLTF
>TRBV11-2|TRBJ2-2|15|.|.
TGTGCCAGCAGCTACGGGACGGCGAACACCGGGGAGCTGTTTTTT
CASSYGTANTGELFF
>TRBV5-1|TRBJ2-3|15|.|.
TGCGCCAGCAATAGCGGAGCTACTAGCACAGATACGCAGTATTTT
CASNSGATSTDTQYF
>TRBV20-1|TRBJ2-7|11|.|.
TGCAGTGCTCTTATAGGGTACGAGCAGTACTTC
CSALIGYEQYF
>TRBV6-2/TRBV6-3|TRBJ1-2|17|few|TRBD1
TGTGCCAGCAGTTATTTCAGAGGACAGGGGTTGAACTATGGCTACACCTTC
CASSYFRGQGLNYGYTF
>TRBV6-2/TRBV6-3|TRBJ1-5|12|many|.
TGTGCCAGCAGTTCAGGGCATCAGCCCCAGCATTTT
CASSSGHQPQHF
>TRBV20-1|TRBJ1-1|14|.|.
TGCAGTGCTAGGAGGGCAGGGGCTTACACTGAAGCTTTCTTT
CSARRAGAYTEAFF
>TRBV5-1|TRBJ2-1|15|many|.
TGCGCCAGCAGCTTAGGCAGGGAGTGGTACAATGAGCAGTTCTTC
CASSLGREWYNEQFF
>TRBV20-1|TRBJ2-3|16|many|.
TGCAGTGCTAGACGAGGGACGGATTCTAGCACAGATACGCAGTATTTT
CSARRGTDSSTDTQYF
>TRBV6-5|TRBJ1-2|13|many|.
TGTGCCAGCAGCTCACTTCGGGGCTATGGCTACACCTTC
CASSSLRGYGYTF
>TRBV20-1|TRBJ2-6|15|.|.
TGCAGTGCTAGAGATTCGAGAACGGGGGCCAACGTCCTGACTTTC
CSARDSRTGANVLTF
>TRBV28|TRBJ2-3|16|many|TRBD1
TGTGCCAGCAGTCCGGGACAGGCTAATACAGCAGATACGCAGTATTTT
CASSPGQANTADTQYF
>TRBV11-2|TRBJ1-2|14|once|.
TGTGCCAGCAGCCGAGACTCGGACATCTATGGCTACACCTTC
CASSRDSDIYGYTF
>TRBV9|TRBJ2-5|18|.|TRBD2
TGTGCCAGCAGCGGAGGGACTAGCGGGGGCCGACCTCGGGAGACCCAGTACTTC
CASSGGTSGGRPRETQYF
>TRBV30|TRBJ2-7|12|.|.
TGTGCCTGGGGGGTGAGGTCCTACGAGCAGTACTTC
CAWGVRSYEQYF
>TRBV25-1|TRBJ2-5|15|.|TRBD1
TGTGCCAGCAGTGATACGGACAGGAAACAAGAGACCCAGTACTTC
CASSDTDRKQETQYF
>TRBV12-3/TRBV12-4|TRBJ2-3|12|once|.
TGTGTCAGCAGCATAAGCACAGATACGGAATATTTT
CVSSISTDTEYF
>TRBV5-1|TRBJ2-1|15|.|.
TGCGCCAGCAGCGGAACGTCCGGACTCGACAATGAGCAGTTCTTC
CASSGTSGLDNEQFF
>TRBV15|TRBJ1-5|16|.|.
TGTGCCACCAGCCTTACTTCAAGGATCCCAAGTCAGCCCCAGCATTTT
CATSLTSRIPSQPQHF